Presented here are 23 T cell receptor beta chains from one specimen sequenced in a study of blood T cell repertoires in COVID-19. The protocol was immunoSEQ multiplex PCR, while the TCRdb copy is restricted to in-frame clones and leaves out a portion. The sample records about 330,000 clones, roughly 90% being singletons. The sample was PBMCs or T cells enriched from blood (not recorded which). All receptors come from a woman under 40 who had recovered from COVID-19.

The chain has TRBV7-3 and TRBJ2-5; D gene uncertain. This CDR3 comprises 13 residues. In germline, CDR1 is SGHTA, CDR2 FQGTGA. Trimming pared 1 base from V and 1 base from J, leaving 4 bases between. The CDR3 bases are TGTGCCAGCAGCTTAAACAGCCAAGAGACCCAGTACTTC. Translated: CASSLNSQETQYF.

The chain recombines TRBV7-2 with TRBJ1-2; a possible D gene is TRBD1 (5 bases). Looked up from germline, CDR1 is SGHTA and CDR2 is FQGNSA. V was clipped by 5 bases and J by 2 bases, with 12 bases between them. CDR3 length: 14 amino acids. CDR3 in amino acids: CASSPQKGNYGYTF. Here the CDR3 DNA reads TGTGCCAGCAGCCCTCAAAAGGGGAACTATGGCTACACCTTC.

The gene calls are TRBV29-1 and TRBJ2-7; 7 bases line up with TRBD2. Looked up from germline, CDR1 is SQVTM and CDR2 is ANQGSEA. With V trimmed by 3 bases and J by 0 bases, 5 bases remained unmatched. The CDR3 covers 14 residues. CDR3 DNA: TGCAGCGTTGATGGCGGGGGTAGCTCCTACGAGCAGTACTTC. Its translation: CSVDGGGSSYEQYF.

The gene calls are TRBV28 and TRBJ2-7; maybe TRBD1 (6 bases). The CDR3 loop spans 16 amino acids. CDR1 MDHEN and CDR2 SYDVKM come from the germline V gene. Deletions cut 2 bases from V and 0 bases from J, with 14 bases between. The CDR3 nucleotides are TGTGCCAGCAGTTTAGACCGACAGGTCAGCTCCTACGAGCAGTACTTC. Translated, it gives CASSLDRQVSSYEQYF.

This clone was counted once. This rearrangement joins TRBV3-1 (or the pseudogene TRBV3-2) to TRBJ1-1; D gene ambiguous. Trimming removed 0 bases from V and 4 bases from J, with 12 bases in between. This CDR3 region has 15 residues. The germline V gene encodes CDR1 LGHDT and CDR2 YNNKEL (reference sequence). The CDR3: CASSQDWVRGTEAFF. CDR3 nucleotides: TGTGCCAGCAGCCAAGACTGGGTTAGAGGCACTGAAGCTTTCTTT.

This clone appeared a single time. The gene calls are TRBV5-4 and TRBJ1-1; D is uncertain. The CDR3 runs to 14 residues. V gave up 5 bases and J gave up 4 bases, with 15 bases separating them. Germline V gives CDR1 SGHNT, CDR2 YYREEE (reference sequence). CDR3 sequence reads: CASRKELLGTEAFF. CDR3 in DNA: TGTGCCAGCAGGAAAGAATTACTAGGCACTGAAGCTTTCTTT.

V is TRBV7-2 and J is TRBJ1-1; TRBD1 agrees at 7 bases. V shed 4 bases, J shed 0 bases, and the junction held 5 bases outside the gene matches. The CDR3 covers 15 residues. The V gene's germline CDR1 is SGHTA and CDR2 FQGNSA. The CDR3 DNA follows: TGTGCCAGCAGCTCCAGGGGGTCTATGAACACTGAAGCTTTCTTT. It yields the protein CASSSRGSMNTEAFF.

This rearrangement joins TRBV5-1 to TRBJ2-7, with 10 bases identical to TRBD2. The trim removed 0 bases at V and 3 bases at J, leaving 6 bases unmatched. The germline V gene has CDR1 SGHRS and CDR2 YFSETQ. This CDR3 region has 16 residues. The CDR3 sequence is CASSLDTSGIIYEQYF. The CDR3 bases are TGCGCCAGCAGCTTGGATACTAGCGGGATTATCTACGAGCAGTACTTC.

The rearrangement links TRBV7-2 to TRBJ1-4, with 8 bases fitting TRBD1. The CDR3 runs 14 residues. V lost 6 bases to trimming and J lost 10 bases; unmatched junction nucleotides: 10. Germline lookup yields CDR1 SGHTA and CDR2 FQGNSA. The CDR3 DNA reads as TGTGCCAGCAGGGACAGGGTTTTTTCAGGAAAACTGTTTTTT. Translation gives CASRDRVFSGKLFF.

The chain has TRBV3-1 (or the pseudogene TRBV3-2) and TRBJ1-3; no firm D call. This CDR3 contains 13 residues. CDR1 is LGHDT and CDR2 is YNNKEL in the germline V gene (reference sequence). Trimming removed 8 bases from V and 2 bases from J, with 10 bases in between. The CDR3 nucleotides read TGTGCCAGCCTCCCAAGCACTGGAAACACCATATATTTT. Protein product: CASLPSTGNTIYF.

V is TRBV6-5 and J is TRBJ1-5, with 7 bases that match TRBD1. This CDR3 has 16 amino acids. Germline V CDR1 and CDR2: MNHEY, SVGAGI. With V trimmed by 3 bases and J by 3 bases, 8 bases remained unmatched. CDR3 coding DNA: TGTGCCAGCAGTTATTCGTACAGGGGATCCAATCAGCCCCAGCATTTT. It specifies CASSYSYRGSNQPQHF.

The chain uses TRBV29-1 and TRBJ1-2, with no clear D. V lost 0 bases, J lost 6 bases, and 11 bases lay in between. The length of the CDR3 is 13 residues. Germline V gives CDR1 SQVTM, CDR2 ANQGSEA. The CDR3 nucleotides are TGCAGCGTTGAAGACACCGAGCCGGATGGCTACACCTTC. This sequence encodes CSVEDTEPDGYTF.

The CDR3, as DNA: TGTGCCAGGGACTGGGAGCCCCGAGGGAATACGCAGTATTTT. It specifies CARDWEPRGNTQYF. This sequence joins TRBV27 and TRBJ2-3, with a possible D match to TRBD2 (5 bases). The germline V and J ends were trimmed by 9 bases and 7 bases, with 20 bases remaining between them. There are 14 residues in the CDR3. Germline V lookup: CDR1 MNHEY, CDR2 SMNVEV (reference sequence).

The chain combines TRBV27 with TRBJ2-1; TRBD1 aligns across 8 bases. The CDR3 has 14 residues. Trimming at V came to 6 bases and at J to 2 bases, leaving 3 bases not matched to a gene. Germline V gene data show CDR1 as MNHEY and CDR2 as SMNVEV (reference sequence). Here the CDR3 DNA reads TGTGCCAGCAGCCCAGGGGGCCCCTACAATGAGCAGTTCTTC. Translating gives CASSPGGPYNEQFF.

The chain joins TRBV7-2 to TRBJ2-7; D perhaps matches TRBD1 (6 bases). CDR1 is SGHTA, CDR2 FQGNSA, per germline. V was cut by 4 bases and J by 1 base, with 8 bases left in between. This CDR3 region has 13 residues. Here the CDR3 DNA reads TGTGCCAGCAGCTCAGGGGTTTCCTACGAGCAGTACTTC. It is translated as CASSSGVSYEQYF.

On this clone: Within the sample, other DNA sequences also encode this same CDR3. J is TRBJ2-7 and V is TRBV18; D uncertain. Trimming stripped 3 bases from V and 0 bases from J, with 6 bases between. This CDR3 spans 13 amino acids. CDR1 and CDR2 (germline): KGHSH, LQKENI. CDR3 amino acids: CASSPPSSYEQYF. The DNA for the CDR3 is TGTGCCAGCTCACCGCCCAGCTCCTACGAGCAGTACTTC.

The CDR3 here is CASSLGGLVNSPLHF. In nucleotides, the CDR3 is TGTGCCAGCAGCCTCGGTGGGCTGGTAAATTCACCCCTCCACTTT. This chain uses TRBV3-1 (or the pseudogene TRBV3-2) with TRBJ1-6; D gene unclear. Trimming removed 4 bases from V and 7 bases from J, with 14 bases in between. Looked up from germline, CDR1 is LGHDT and CDR2 is YNNKEL (reference sequence). This CDR3 spans 15 amino acids.

This clone was detected only a few times. The V and J genes are TRBV11-2 and TRBJ2-1, with 7 bases lining up with TRBD1. CDR1 and CDR2 from the germline V gene are SGHAT and FQNNGV. The junction had 9 bases not matched to a gene; V was cut back by 6 bases and J by 4 bases. The length of the CDR3 is 15 residues. In DNA form, the CDR3 reads TGTGCCAGCAGAAGCCCCGGGACAGCTTACAATGAGCAGTTCTTC. Translation: CASRSPGTAYNEQFF. Based on the CDR3 plus reference TRBV11-2 and TRBJ2-1, the full variable domain is EAGVAQSPRYKIIEKRQSVAFWCNPISGHATLYWYQQILGQGPKLLIQFQNNGVVDDSQLPKDRFSAERLKGVDSTLKIQPAKLEDSAVYLCASRSPGTAYNEQFFGPGTRLTVL.

This chain joins TRBV5-1 and TRBJ2-1, with TRBD1 matching over 9 bases. This CDR3 has 13 residues. J was trimmed by 8 bases and V by 0 bases; bases with no gene match: 0. The germline V gene encodes CDR1 SGHRS and CDR2 YFSETQ. DNA for the CDR3: TGCGCCAGCAGCTTGGGGGACAGGGATGAGCAGTTCTTC. This encodes CASSLGDRDEQFF.

This chain connects TRBV27 to TRBJ2-7, with 7 bases that match TRBD2. This CDR3 is 14 amino acids long. J lost 5 bases, V lost 2 bases, and 6 bases had no gene match. Germline lookup yields CDR1 MNHEY and CDR2 SMNVEV (reference sequence). The CDR3 coding sequence is TGTGCCAGCAGTTTAGTGGGACGGGGGGACGAGCAGTACTTC. As protein: CASSLVGRGDEQYF.

This clone was recorded only once. The rearrangement joins TRBV9 to TRBJ1-1; no clear D gene. V lost 6 bases to trimming and J lost 0 bases, with 12 bases between them. Germline values: CDR1 SGDLS, CDR2 YYNGEE. The CDR3 loop spans 14 amino acids. In nucleotides, the CDR3 is TGTGCCAGCAATCGGGAGGGAATGAACACTGAAGCTTTCTTT. Protein sequence: CASNREGMNTEAFF.

The V and J genes are TRBV6-5 and TRBJ1-1, with D possibly being TRBD1 (6 bases). The V and J ends lost 4 bases and 5 bases respectively, with 17 bases between them. The length of the CDR3 is 15 residues. Germline V gene data show CDR1 as MNHEY and CDR2 as SVGAGI. The CDR3 DNA reads TGTGCCAGCAGTTCCGACGGGACAACCTTAACTGAAGCTTTCTTT. Translating gives CASSSDGTTLTEAFF.

This chain connects TRBV4-2 to TRBJ2-1, with 7 bases identical to TRBD2. V was clipped by 0 bases and J by 1 base; unmatched bases: 3. Germline CDR1 and CDR2: LGHNA and YNFKEQ. This CDR3 is 16 amino acids long. The CDR3 DNA sequence: TGTGCCAGCAGCCAAGACGTCGGGGGGTCCTACAATGAGCAGTTCTTC. Its translation: CASSQDVGGSYNEQFF.